One TCR beta chain is described in this entry. The sample is drawn from a study of blood T cell repertoires in COVID-19. Background on the study: The origin of the acute and convalescent COVID-19 samples was the United States, Italy and Spain. Sources were T cells, B-cell-depleted T cells, or PBMCs; the material itself was cDNA or gDNA.

Looked up from germline, CDR1 is MNHEY and CDR2 is SMNVEV (reference sequence). Trimming at V came to 4 bases and at J to 3 bases, leaving 5 bases not matched to a gene. The length of the CDR3 is 16 residues. Authors' analysis steps: Amplification of reference gene primers was used by the study to estimate nucleated cell counts. Profiled with immunoSEQ multiplex PCR; TCRdb holds only in-frame clones, not every one. V, J and clone size are those of that table, while D and trimming were read from the DNA. This sample yields 120,000 to 150,000 clones, of which 88% are seen a single time; 2% to 2.5% belongs to the top ten.

This sequence originates from a human donor in a cohort sampled during active COVID-19. The rearrangement links TRBV27 to TRBJ2-2; 10 nucleotides match TRBD2. The sample was peripheral blood. CDR3 in amino acids: CASSSRTSGYTGELFF. In nucleotides, the CDR3 is TGTGCCAGCAGTTCCCGGACTAGCGGTTACACCGGGGAGCTGTTTTTT.